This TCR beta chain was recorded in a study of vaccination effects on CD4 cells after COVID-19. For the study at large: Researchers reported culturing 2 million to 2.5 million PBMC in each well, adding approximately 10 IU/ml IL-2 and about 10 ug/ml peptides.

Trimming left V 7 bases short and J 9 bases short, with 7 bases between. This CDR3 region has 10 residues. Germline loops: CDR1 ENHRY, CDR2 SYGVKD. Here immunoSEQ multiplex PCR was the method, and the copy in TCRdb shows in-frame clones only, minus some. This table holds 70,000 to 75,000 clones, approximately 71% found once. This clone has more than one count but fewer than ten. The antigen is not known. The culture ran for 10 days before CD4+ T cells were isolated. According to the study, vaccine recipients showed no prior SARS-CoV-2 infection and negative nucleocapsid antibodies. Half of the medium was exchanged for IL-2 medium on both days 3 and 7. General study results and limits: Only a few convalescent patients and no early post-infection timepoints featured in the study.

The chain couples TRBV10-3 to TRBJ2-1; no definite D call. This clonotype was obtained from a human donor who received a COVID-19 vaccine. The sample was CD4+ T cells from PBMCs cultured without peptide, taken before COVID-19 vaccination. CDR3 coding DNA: TGTGCCATCAAGGATGGTGAGCAGTTCTTC. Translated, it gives CAIKDGEQFF.